The source of this T cell receptor beta chain is a study of blood T cell repertoires in COVID-19. Study-wide context: Acute-phase and convalescent COVID-19 samples originated in the United States, Italy and Spain. T cells, B-cell-depleted T cells, or PBMCs provided the cDNA or gDNA that served as material.

CDR3 length: 17 amino acids. V was pared by 4 bases and J by 1 base, with 5 bases of the junction left unmatched. Germline-derived CDR1 and CDR2 are SGHDN and FVKESK. Here immunoSEQ multiplex PCR was the method, and the copy in TCRdb shows in-frame clones only, minus some. The sample lists fewer than 350,000 clones; roughly 87% were seen once. Followed over time, Seattle patients had been enrolled while infection was active. This chain joins TRBV14 and TRBJ2-3; 13 positions match TRBD2. The sample consisted of peripheral blood. The source of this sequence is a woman in her sixties with COVID-19, enrolled during active disease. The CDR3 DNA reads as TGTGCCAGCAGCCCGCCCGGACTAGCGGGGGGCACAGATACGCAGTATTTT. Translated: CASSPPGLAGGTDTQYF.